This TCR beta chain was captured by sequencing in a study of shared clonotypes between healthy human individuals. Study-level information: Plates per donor: three CD4 naive, three CD4 memory, two CD8 naive, one CD8 memory.

This CDR3 has 12 amino acids. Trimming left V 4 bases short and J 9 bases short, with 12 bases between. Germline V gives CDR1 MNHNY, CDR2 SVGAGI (reference sequence). Per sorted-subset replicate PCR, input was approximately 180 ng DNA, representing 30,000 or so T cell genomes. Clones were sequenced by immunoSEQ multiplex PCR, and TCRdb holds only the in-frame ones, with some missing. The sample contains about 960,000 clones, approximately 76% of which appear only once. Sample: memory CD4+ T cells sorted from blood. The sample's subset: CD45RA-negative fraction. The TCR originated in a man aged 18 to 30 in good health. The gene calls are TRBV6-6 and TRBJ1-1; tentatively, D is TRBD1 (5 bases). The CDR3: CASSSQDRKAFF. The CDR3 coding sequence is TGTGCCAGCAGTTCACAGGACCGAAAAGCTTTCTTT.